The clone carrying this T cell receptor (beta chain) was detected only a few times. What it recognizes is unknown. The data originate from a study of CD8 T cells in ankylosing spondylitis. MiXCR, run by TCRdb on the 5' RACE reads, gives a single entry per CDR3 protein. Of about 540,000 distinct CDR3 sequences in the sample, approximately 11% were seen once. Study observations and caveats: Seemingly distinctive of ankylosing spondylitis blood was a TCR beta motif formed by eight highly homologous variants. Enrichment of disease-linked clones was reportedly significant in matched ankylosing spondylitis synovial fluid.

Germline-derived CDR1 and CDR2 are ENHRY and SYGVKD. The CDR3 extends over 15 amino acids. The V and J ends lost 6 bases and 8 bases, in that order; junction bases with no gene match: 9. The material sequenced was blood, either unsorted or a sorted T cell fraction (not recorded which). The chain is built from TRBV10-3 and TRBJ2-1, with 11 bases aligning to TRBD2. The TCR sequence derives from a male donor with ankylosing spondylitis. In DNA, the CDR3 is TGTGCCATCAGGGACGGGACTAGCGGCCAGGATGAGCAGTTCTTC. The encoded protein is CAIRDGTSGQDEQFF.